This entry lists 19 T cell receptor beta chains sequenced from one sample in a study of T-cell memory formation after mild COVID-19 (dated by TCRdb to about 2021). The method was 5' RACE. The sequencing machine was an Illumina NovaSeq 6000. Starting from the raw public reads, TCRdb applied fastp trimming at Q25, assembled clones with MiXCR and retained in-frame beta chains. Identical CDR3 proteins give one entry, which carries the most common genes and DNA. Here the sample has hundreds of thousands of distinct CDR3 sequences; approximately 20% occur a single time. 9.5% to 15% of the sample rests with the top ten. The sequenced sample was PBMCs or a T cell subset sorted from them (not recorded which). These receptors came from an adult woman who had mild COVID-19 (a few samples of this study predate the infection). The sample titles of this study are shuffled in the database, so cell type and time point are left out; the donor was told from shared clones.

This clonotype appeared a few times. The J gene is TRBJ2-5, the V gene TRBV24-1; maybe TRBD2 (5 bases). The CDR3 has 15 residues. CDR1 is KGHDR, CDR2 SFDVKD, per germline. The V gene lost 2 bases and the J gene lost 5 bases, with 14 bases spanning the gap. The CDR3 DNA sequence: TGTGCCACCAGTGATTCGGGGTCGGGGTACGAGACCCAGTACTTC. Translated: CATSDSGSGYETQYF.

The genes are TRBV15 and TRBJ2-5; D uncertain. Germline V gene lookup returns CDR1 LNHNV and CDR2 YYDKDF (reference sequence). Trimming took off 0 bases at V and 0 bases at J, with 11 bases between the two ends. This CDR3 comprises 16 residues. The CDR3 DNA sequence: TGTGCCACCAGCAGAGAAGGACGGACGTACCAAGAGACCCAGTACTTC. Amino acids: CATSREGRTYQETQYF.

About this clonotype itself: A junction boundary mismatches the germline segment, possibly from a read error. The chain joins TRBV25-1 to TRBJ2-2; TRBD1 might be the D (5 bases). The CDR3 totals 14 residues. Germline assignment: CDR1 MGHDK and CDR2 SYGVNS. The CDR3 DNA follows: TGTGCCAGCACCCTGCAGGGTAACACCGTGGAGCTGTTTTTT. It encodes CASTLQGNTVELFF. The full variable domain, its missing parts supplied by reference TRBV25-1 and TRBJ2-2, is EADIYQTPRYLVIGTGKKITLECSQTMGHDKMYWYQQDPGMELHLIHYSYGVNSTEKGDLSSESTVSRIRTEHFPLTLESARPSHTSQYLCASTLQGNTVELFFGEGSRLTVL.

This clonotype appeared many times. The chain has TRBV12-3 or TRBV12-4 and TRBJ2-7; 9 bases map to TRBD1. The CDR3 spans 17 residues. Trimming removed 5 bases from V and 2 bases from J; junction bases left unmatched: 13. The CDR3 is CASSPDRGINVTYEQYF. For the CDR3, the DNA is TGTGCCAGCAGTCCCGACAGGGGGATTAACGTTACCTACGAGCAGTACTTC.

The chain is built from TRBV6-2 or TRBV6-3 and TRBJ2-1; 8 bases line up with TRBD2. The CDR3 runs to 13 residues. CDR1 and CDR2 from the germline V gene are MNHEY and SVGEGT. V was clipped by 7 bases and J by 8 bases; unmatched bases: 7. The CDR3 DNA is TGTGCCAGCACTCCGGGGGGGGGCGATGAGCAGTTCTTC. Protein product: CASTPGGGDEQFF.

This chain links TRBV24-1 with TRBJ2-3; 10 bases agree with TRBD2. Looked up from germline, CDR1 is KGHDR and CDR2 is SFDVKD. The J segment lost 6 bases and the V segment lost 9 bases, leaving 11 bases of the junction unmatched. The CDR3 totals 15 residues. CDR3 in DNA: TGTGCCACCCGGGGACGAGCGGGAGGGCCTGATACGCAGTATTTT. This translates into CATRGRAGGPDTQYF.

This clonotype was seen many times. This chain joins TRBV18 and TRBJ2-7; D is unresolved. Germline V gene sequence: CDR1 KGHSH, CDR2 LQKENI. The CDR3 is 15 amino acids. V lost 3 bases, J lost 0 bases, and 12 bases lay in between. CDR3 in DNA: TGTGCCAGCTCACCTCCCTCCCGGAGCTCCTACGAGCAGTACTTC. This sequence encodes CASSPPSRSSYEQYF.

This chain uses TRBV29-1 with TRBJ1-1, with a possible D match to TRBD1 (5 bases). Germline V gives CDR1 SQVTM, CDR2 ANQGSEA. The length of the CDR3 is 14 residues. V lost 7 bases and J 1 base, leaving 16 bases between the germline ends. The CDR3 DNA follows: TGCAGCGCGTCGGGACTCCGGAGGAACACTGAAGCTTTCTTT. It yields the protein CSASGLRRNTEAFF.

The table lists this clonotype with many counts. The chain couples TRBV5-1 to TRBJ2-3; TRBD2 aligns across 11 bases. Germline V gives CDR1 SGHRS, CDR2 YFSETQ. Germline trimming cut 8 bases from V and 5 bases from J; bases unmatched to any gene: 7. The CDR3 loop spans 14 amino acids. This CDR3 reads CASTSGSPGDTQYF. CDR3 in DNA: TGCGCCAGTACTAGCGGGAGTCCCGGAGATACGCAGTATTTT.

This clonotype was observed a few times. The chain carries TRBV5-1 and TRBJ2-1; 9 nucleotides line up with TRBD2. J lost 5 bases, V lost 4 bases, and 16 bases had no gene match. There are 18 residues in the CDR3. Germline V gene lookup returns CDR1 SGHRS and CDR2 YFSETQ. The DNA of the CDR3 is TGCGCCAGCAGCGGTAGAGCGGGGGGCCGACCCAGAAACAATGAGCAGTTCTTC. It translates to CASSGRAGGRPRNNEQFF.

This chain uses TRBV15 with TRBJ2-7; 7 nucleotides align to TRBD1. Looked up from germline, CDR1 is LNHNV and CDR2 is YYDKDF (reference sequence). V lost 5 bases and J lost 5; bases outside the gene matches: 6. The length of the CDR3 is 13 residues. The CDR3: CATSARGGDEQYF. The CDR3 nucleotides are TGTGCCACCAGCGCAAGAGGGGGCGACGAGCAGTACTTC.

This clonotype has a handful of counts. The DNA of the CDR3 is TGCAGTGCTAGATCTGGGGCAGGGGACTACGAGCAGTACTTC. This translates into CSARSGAGDYEQYF. The gene calls are TRBV20-1 and TRBJ2-7; a weak D match, TRBD1 (6 bases). The CDR3 is 14 amino acids. Germline CDR1 is DFQATT and CDR2 is SNEGSKA (reference sequence). Deletions cut 2 bases from V and 3 bases from J, with 14 bases between.

Here the CDR3 reads CASSPGTSGPYNEQFF. CDR3 nucleotide sequence: TGTGCCAGCAGCCCTGGGACTAGCGGACCCTACAATGAGCAGTTCTTC. The chain carries TRBV14 and TRBJ2-1; 11 bases align to TRBD2. Germline assignment: CDR1 SGHDN and CDR2 FVKESK. The trim removed 4 bases at V and 2 bases at J, leaving 4 bases unmatched. This CDR3 is 16 amino acids long.

The chain carries TRBV27 and TRBJ2-7; possibly TRBD1 for D (5 bases). This CDR3 is built from 15 residues. The germline V gene encodes CDR1 MNHEY and CDR2 SMNVEV (reference sequence). Trimming removed 2 bases from V and 3 bases from J, with 14 bases in between. As DNA, the CDR3 is TGTGCCAGCAGTTTAATCGCCAGGGTGGTCTACGAGCAGTACTTC. Translating gives CASSLIARVVYEQYF.

The rearrangement joins TRBV6-2 or TRBV6-3 to TRBJ2-7; 9 bases fit TRBD1. The CDR3 sequence is 15 residues long. Germline CDR1 reads MNHEY; CDR2 reads SVGEGT. The V gene end was trimmed by 5 bases and the J gene end by 6 bases; junction bases not matched to a gene: 11. CDR3 DNA sequence: TGTGCCAGCAGTCTTTCCGGGACAGGGCAATCCGAGCAGTACTTC. Its translation is CASSLSGTGQSEQYF.

This clonotype was counted only a few times. V usage is TRBV11-2 and J usage is TRBJ2-3; no definite D call. This CDR3 contains 16 residues. Per germline, CDR1 SGHAT and CDR2 FQNNGV. V was pared by 1 base and J by 4 bases, with 15 bases between. CDR3: CASSLVFGPRADTQYF. CDR3 DNA sequence: TGTGCCAGCAGCTTAGTCTTTGGCCCAAGGGCAGATACGCAGTATTTT.

This clonotype was recorded a few times. A junction end diverges from the germline sequence, so it may reflect a read error. The chain carries TRBV6-2 or TRBV6-3 and TRBJ2-1, with D perhaps being TRBD1 or TRBD2 (5 bases each). The CDR3 consists of 17 residues. In germline, CDR1 is MNHEY, CDR2 SVGEGT. DNA of the CDR3: TGTTCCAGCAGTTCAACGTTCGGGGCACAATCCTACAATGAGCAGTTCTTC. It is translated as CSSSSTFGAQSYNEQFF.

This clonotype has more than one count but fewer than ten. The chain employs TRBV24-1 and TRBJ2-3; TRBD2 is a possible D gene (6 bases). This CDR3 is 16 amino acids long. Germline V lookup: CDR1 KGHDR, CDR2 SFDVKD. The ends were cut back, 7 bases at V and 1 base at J, with 17 bases in the middle. The CDR3: CATRAAAGPGTDTQYF. The CDR3 DNA sequence: TGTGCCACCAGAGCGGCGGCGGGGCCAGGCACAGATACGCAGTATTTT.

The J gene is TRBJ1-2, the V gene TRBV7-2; 7 bases map to TRBD1. The ends lost 6 bases at V and 7 bases at J; junction bases unmatched: 11. Germline CDR1 is SGHTA and CDR2 is FQGNSA. The CDR3 has 14 residues. DNA of the CDR3: TGTGCCAGCAGTCAAGCCAGGGGGGAGTCTGGCTACACCTTC. As protein: CASSQARGESGYTF.